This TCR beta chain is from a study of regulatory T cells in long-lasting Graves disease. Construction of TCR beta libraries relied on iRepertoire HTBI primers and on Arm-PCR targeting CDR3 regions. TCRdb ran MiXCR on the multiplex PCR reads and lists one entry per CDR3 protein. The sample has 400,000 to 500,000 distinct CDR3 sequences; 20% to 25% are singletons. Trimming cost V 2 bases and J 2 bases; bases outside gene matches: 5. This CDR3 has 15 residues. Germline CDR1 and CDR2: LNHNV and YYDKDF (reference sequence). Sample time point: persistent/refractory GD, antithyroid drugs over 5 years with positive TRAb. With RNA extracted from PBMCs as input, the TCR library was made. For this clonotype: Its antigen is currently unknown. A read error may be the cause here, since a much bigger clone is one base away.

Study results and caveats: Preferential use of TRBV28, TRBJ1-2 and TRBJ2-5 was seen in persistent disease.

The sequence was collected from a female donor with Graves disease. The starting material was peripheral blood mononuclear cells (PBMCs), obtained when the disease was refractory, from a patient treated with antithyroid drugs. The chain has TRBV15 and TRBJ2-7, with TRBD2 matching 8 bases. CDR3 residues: CATSRREAGAYEQYF. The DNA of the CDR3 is TGTGCCACCAGCAGAAGGGAAGCGGGAGCCTACGAGCAGTACTTC.